Described below is a single T cell receptor (beta chain) sequence and its context. At one boundary the junction diverges from the germline segment, which might be a read error. This record comes from a study of kidney transplant recipient with SARS-CoV-2 infection. The CDR3 contains 12 residues. Germline CDR1 and CDR2: KGHDR and SFDVKD. TCRdb recomputed calls from the reads with MiXCR, one row per CDR3 protein. The sample holds 200,000 to 250,000 distinct CDR3 sequences, around 30% seen once. This receptor was taken from a male patient aged 30 to 40 who had COVID-19 and was a kidney transplant recipient. Certain T cells may be donor cells from the graft. This chain connects TRBV24-1 to TRBJ1-2; D gene uncertain. The source was a blood sample, collected at baseline and between days 110 and 120 from a kidney transplant recipient. Here the CDR3 reads CTTSDPPYGYTF. The CDR3 coding sequence is TGTACCACCAGTGACCCCCCCTATGGCTACACCTTC.